This entry lists 11 T cell receptor beta chains sequenced from one sample in a study of PD-1 blockade in classical Hodgkin lymphoma. Assay: immunoSEQ multiplex PCR; the TCRdb copy retains only in-frame clones and omits some. The table lists 15,000 to 20,000 clones, around 81% of them singletons, with around 22% in the top ten. Time point here: cycle 4 day 1 (C4D1), after 5 to 7 weeks of nivolumab. Relapses following autologous stem cell transplantation were seen in all patients, with brentuximab vedotin exposure varying. The sequences come from peripheral blood mononuclear cells (PBMCs), collected before the fourth cycle of nivolumab. Receptor source: a human donor with classical Hodgkin lymphoma.

The rearrangement links TRBV9 to TRBJ2-1; 10 bases align to TRBD1. The trim removed 4 bases at V and 9 bases at J, leaving 19 bases unmatched. Germline-derived CDR1 and CDR2 are SGDLS and YYNGEE. The CDR3 runs 18 residues. CDR3 DNA: TGTGCCAGCAGCAGTCGGACCGCCCGGGACAGGGGTGGGTCTGAGCAGTTCTTC. It is translated as CASSSRTARDRGGSEQFF.

The chain joins TRBV9 to TRBJ2-5; 9 positions match TRBD2. Germline V gene data show CDR1 as SGDLS and CDR2 as YYNGEE. V gave up 1 base and J gave up 4 bases; unmatched junction bases: 5. This CDR3 has 15 residues. The CDR3 here is CASSVSAGGPETQYF. The CDR3 region has the DNA TGTGCCAGCAGCGTAAGCGCGGGAGGGCCAGAGACCCAGTACTTC.

This chain connects TRBV4-1 to TRBJ1-2; D not resolved. Per the germline V gene, CDR1 is MGHRA and CDR2 is YSYEKL. V lost 3 bases and J lost 1, with 3 bases in between. The CDR3 consists of 12 residues. In DNA form, the CDR3 reads TGCGCCAGCAGCCATTATAACTATGGCTACACCTTC. Its protein product is CASSHYNYGYTF.

This chain joins TRBV7-9 and TRBJ2-7, with unresolved D. The V end was cut by 6 bases, the J end by 3 bases, with 9 bases between. Germline CDR1 reads SEHNR; CDR2 reads FQNEAQ (reference sequence). This CDR3 contains 12 residues. The CDR3 reads CASRDRYYEQYF. DNA for the CDR3: TGTGCCAGCAGGGACCGATACTACGAGCAGTACTTC.

To note about this clone: Other DNA sequences of this sample code for an identical CDR3. The chain has TRBV2 and TRBJ2-4; 13 bases fit TRBD2. V shed 3 bases, J shed 1 base, and the junction held 0 bases outside the gene matches. The CDR3 is 16 amino acids. Germline V gene lookup returns CDR1 SNHLY and CDR2 FYNNEI. CDR3 bases: TGTGCCAGCAGTGAGGGACTAGCGGGGGCCAAAAACATTCAGTACTTC. Translated: CASSEGLAGAKNIQYF.

In nucleotides, the CDR3 is TGTGCCAGCAGTCCGGGGACAGGTCTTGCAGATACGCAGTATTTT. Its protein is CASSPGTGLADTQYF. The V gene is TRBV28, the J gene TRBJ2-3, with 8 nucleotides matching TRBD1. Looked up from germline, CDR1 is MDHEN and CDR2 is SYDVKM. Trimming cost V 5 bases and J 4 bases; bases outside gene matches: 8. The CDR3 runs to 15 residues.

The gene calls are TRBV29-1 and TRBJ1-1, with D uncertain. With 4 bases removed from V and 4 bases from J, the gap between germline ends came to 7 bases. The CDR3 is 11 residues long. The V gene's germline CDR1 is SQVTM and CDR2 ANQGSEA. The CDR3 sequence: CSVAPGTEAFF. The CDR3 DNA reads TGCAGCGTTGCCCCGGGCACTGAAGCTTTCTTT.

This clone is medium-sized (0.01 to 0.1%) by share. This chain connects TRBV5-4 to TRBJ2-1; 8 nucleotides line up with TRBD2. Per the germline V gene, CDR1 is SGHNT and CDR2 is YYREEE (reference sequence). CDR3 length: 14 residues. J lost 4 bases, V lost 2 bases, and 2 bases had no gene match. CDR3 region: CASSFQREYNEQFF. The CDR3, as DNA: TGTGCCAGCAGCTTCCAGCGGGAGTACAATGAGCAGTTCTTC.

The V gene is TRBV10-2, the J gene TRBJ2-7, with TRBD2 as a possible D gene (6 bases). The V and J ends lost 4 bases and 4 bases respectively, with 11 bases between them. Germline lookup yields CDR1 WSHSY and CDR2 SAAADI. The CDR3 length is 13 residues. Written as DNA, the CDR3 is TGCGCCAGCAGTGCGGGAGAGGGGTACGAGCAGTACTTC. This translates into CASSAGEGYEQYF.

The J gene is TRBJ2-3, the V gene TRBV5-1; D gene ambiguous. The CDR3 loop spans 13 amino acids. From germline, CDR1 is SGHRS and CDR2 YFSETQ. V was clipped by 2 bases and J by 4 bases, with 8 bases between them. CDR3 in DNA: TGCGCCAGCAGCTTAATCTCCCCAGATACGCAGTATTTT. This translates into CASSLISPDTQYF.

The rearrangement links TRBV27 to TRBJ2-7; TRBD2 aligns across 9 bases. The CDR3 runs to 16 residues. The junction had 11 bases not matched to a gene; V was cut back by 1 base and J by 7 bases. CDR1 and CDR2 from the germline V gene are MNHEY and SMNVEV (reference sequence). The CDR3 sequence is CASSLFFGTSRGEQYF. The CDR3, as DNA: TGTGCCAGCAGTTTATTCTTCGGGACTAGCAGAGGGGAGCAGTACTTC.